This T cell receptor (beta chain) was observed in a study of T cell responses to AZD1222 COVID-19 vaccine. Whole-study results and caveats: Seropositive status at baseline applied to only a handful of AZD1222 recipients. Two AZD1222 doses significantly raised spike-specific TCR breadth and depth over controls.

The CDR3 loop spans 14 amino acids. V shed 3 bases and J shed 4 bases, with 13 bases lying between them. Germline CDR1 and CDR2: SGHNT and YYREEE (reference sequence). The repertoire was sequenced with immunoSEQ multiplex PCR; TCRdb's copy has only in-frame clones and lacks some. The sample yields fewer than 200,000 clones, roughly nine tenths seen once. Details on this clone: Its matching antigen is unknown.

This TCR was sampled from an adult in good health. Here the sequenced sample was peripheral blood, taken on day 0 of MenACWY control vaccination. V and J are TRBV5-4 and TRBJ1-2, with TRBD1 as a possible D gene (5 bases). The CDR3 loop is CASSSRGEIYGYTF. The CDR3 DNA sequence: TGTGCCAGCAGCTCCCGAGGGGAGATCTATGGCTACACCTTC.